Reported below is one T cell receptor (beta chain). The antigen is undetermined. This record belongs to a study of PD-1 blockade in classical Hodgkin lymphoma. Broader study findings: Healthy donors were reported to have higher baseline TCR diversity than newly diagnosed patients. What drove the repertoire differences, possibly disease activity or prior therapy, has not been defined.

The repertoire was sequenced with immunoSEQ multiplex PCR; TCRdb's copy has only in-frame clones and lacks some. The repertoire holds about 14,000 clones, with about 86% as singletons. Each and every patient relapsed after autologous stem cell transplantation, and patients got differing brentuximab vedotin exposure. V lost 6 bases, J lost 15 bases, and 7 bases stayed unmatched. Germline V CDR1 and CDR2: MNHEY, SVGAGI. The CDR3 runs to 13 residues. The gene calls are TRBV6-5 and TRBJ2-1; 14 bases map to TRBD2. The TCR originated in a human donor with classical Hodgkin lymphoma. Sequencing was performed on peripheral blood mononuclear cells (PBMCs), taken at baseline. The CDR3 nucleotides read TGTGCCAGCAGCGGGACTAGCGGGGGTTATCCGTTCTTC. Its translation: CASSGTSGGYPFF.